The 27 T cell receptor beta chains presented below share a single source sample, sequenced in a study of beta chain features in type 1 diabetes. Expressed TCRB transcripts were sequenced, since all the RNA that had been isolated was reverse transcribed. Some clones are missing from TCRdb's copy, which holds only in-frame ones; the method was immunoSEQ multiplex PCR. The top ten hold roughly 0.017% of the sample, which has roughly 400,000 clones, about 15% seen once. Sequencing used naive CD4+ T cells from blood. The receptors come from a woman between 18 and 30 years old in good health.

This clone occurred a few times. This sequence joins TRBV2 and TRBJ2-1; weak D call: TRBD1 (7 bases). The CDR3 extends over 14 amino acids. From germline, CDR1 is SNHLY and CDR2 FYNNEI. Trimming removed 4 bases from V and 6 bases from J, with 13 bases in between. CDR3 in DNA: TGTGCCAGCAGTGTCAGGGGGACTCGCAATGAGCAGTTCTTC. It encodes CASSVRGTRNEQFF.

The chain joins TRBV5-6 to TRBJ1-2, with D perhaps matching TRBD1 (6 bases). Trimming cost V 4 bases and J 11 bases, with 12 bases left between them. Germline CDR1 and CDR2: SGHDT and YYEEEE. CDR3 length: 11 amino acids. CDR3 region: CASSPGTTYTF. The CDR3 DNA sequence: TGTGCCAGCAGCCCCGGGACAACTTACACCTTC.

The chain carries TRBV19 and TRBJ2-1; TRBD2 is a possible D gene (6 bases). The ends were cut back, 7 bases at V and 0 bases at J, with 13 bases in the middle. CDR3 length: 15 residues. The germline V gene has CDR1 LNHDA and CDR2 SQIVND (reference sequence). The CDR3 DNA follows: TGTGCCAGTATTGCTAGCGCTAGCTCCTACAATGAGCAGTTCTTC. Translating it yields CASIASASSYNEQFF.

V is TRBV18 and J is TRBJ1-1, with 9 bases identical to TRBD1. The CDR3 loop spans 13 amino acids. Losses at the gene ends were 5 bases for V and 10 bases for J; bases not matched to a gene: 8. CDR1 KGHSH and CDR2 LQKENI come from the germline V gene. CDR3 protein: CASSSSDRGAAFF. The CDR3 nucleotides are TGTGCCAGCTCATCATCGGACAGGGGAGCAGCTTTCTTT.

The CDR3 DNA reads as TGTGCCAGCAGTTTACCTAATCAGCCCCAGCATTTT. It yields the protein CASSLPNQPQHF. V usage is TRBV28 and J usage is TRBJ1-5; D not certain. Between the trimmed V and J ends, which lost 2 bases and 4 bases, there was a span of 3 bases. There are 12 residues in the CDR3. Germline lookup yields CDR1 MDHEN and CDR2 SYDVKM.

The chain combines TRBV14 with TRBJ2-7; perhaps TRBD1 as D (6 bases). The CDR3 has 16 residues. Trimming left V 4 bases short and J 3 bases short, with 19 bases between. CDR1 and CDR2 (germline): SGHDN, FVKESK. The CDR3 sequence: CASSPQGSRQYYEQYF. The CDR3 DNA reads TGTGCCAGCAGCCCCCAGGGGAGCAGACAGTACTACGAGCAGTACTTC.

The chain combines TRBV30 with TRBJ1-5; 9 nucleotides match TRBD1. Germline lookup yields CDR1 GTSNPN and CDR2 SVGIG (reference sequence). The CDR3 has 14 amino acids. V dropped 3 bases and J dropped 1; count of bases not matched to a gene: 1. The DNA of the CDR3 is TGTGCCTGGAGGGGGACAGGGAGCAATCAGCCCCAGCATTTT. Encoded protein: CAWRGTGSNQPQHF.

This sequence joins TRBV9 and TRBJ1-2; D remains unclear. CDR3 size: 12 residues. The V end was cut by 0 bases, the J end by 13 bases, with 13 bases between. Germline assignment: CDR1 SGDLS and CDR2 YYNGEE. CDR3 coding DNA: TGTGCCAGCAGCGTAGGGCCATCTTCGCCCACCTTC. As protein: CASSVGPSSPTF.

V gene TRBV28 combines with J gene TRBJ1-4, with D perhaps TRBD1 (6 bases). Trimming took off 5 bases at V and 12 bases at J, with 16 bases between the two ends. Germline V gives CDR1 MDHEN, CDR2 SYDVKM. CDR3 length: 13 amino acids. The CDR3, as DNA: TGTGCCAGCAGTACAGGCCCGACAGGAGAACTGTTTTTT. The encoded protein is CASSTGPTGELFF.

This clone was detected a few times. The V gene is TRBV6-6, the J gene TRBJ2-7; 7 bases agree with TRBD1. J lost 8 bases, V lost 2 bases, and 6 bases had no gene match. This CDR3 contains 13 residues. Germline-derived CDR1 and CDR2 are MNHNY and SVGAGI (reference sequence). The CDR3 here is CASSYPTGAQQYF. The CDR3 DNA follows: TGTGCCAGCAGTTACCCAACAGGGGCCCAGCAGTACTTC.

The rearrangement joins TRBV6-6 to TRBJ2-7, with 12 bases identical to TRBD1. In germline, CDR1 is MNHNY, CDR2 SVGAGI (reference sequence). The CDR3 totals 15 residues. J lost 5 bases, V lost 2 bases, and 4 bases had no gene match. The CDR3 protein is CASSYRDRGPHEQYF. DNA for the CDR3: TGTGCCAGCAGTTACCGGGACAGGGGGCCGCACGAGCAGTACTTC.

The CDR3 DNA reads as TGTGCCAGCAGCCTCCTAGCGGGAGGGAAACCCAATGAGCAGTTCTTC. This sequence encodes CASSLLAGGKPNEQFF. The chain recombines TRBV7-9 with TRBJ2-1; 12 positions match TRBD2. This CDR3 is 16 amino acids long. The ends lost 5 bases at V and 6 bases at J; junction bases unmatched: 8. The germline CDR1 and CDR2 sequences are SEHNR and FQNEAQ (reference sequence). Drawing the rest from reference TRBV7-9 and TRBJ2-1, the complete variable domain is DTGVSQNPRHKITKRGQNVTFRCDPISEHNRLYWYRQTLGQGPEFLTYFQNEAQLEKSRLLSDRFSAERPKGSFSTLEIQRTEQGDSAMYLCASSLLAGGKPNEQFFGPGTRLTVL.

In this sample, this clone turned up a few times. The rearrangement joins TRBV4-1 to TRBJ2-2; D may be TRBD2 (5 bases). The CDR3 loop spans 16 amino acids. Trimming took 4 bases from V and 0 from J, leaving 12 bases between them. In germline, CDR1 is MGHRA, CDR2 YSYEKL. The CDR3 DNA sequence: TGCGCCAGCAGCCCACAGAGCGGAACGAACACCGGGGAGCTGTTTTTT. Its translation: CASSPQSGTNTGELFF.

This clone was counted only a few times. V is TRBV7-7 and J is TRBJ1-4; weak D call: TRBD1 (5 bases). The CDR3 extends over 16 amino acids. V was shortened by 5 bases and J by 0 bases, with 13 bases between the two germline ends. CDR1 and CDR2 from the germline V gene are SSHAT and FNYEAQ (reference sequence). CDR3 in amino acids: CASSPGGLPTNEKLFF. CDR3 DNA sequence: TGTGCCAGCAGCCCGGGGGGATTGCCAACTAATGAAAAACTGTTTTTT.

There are a few counts of this clone. The chain uses TRBV29-1 and TRBJ1-5; D perhaps matches TRBD1 (5 bases). Germline CDR1 and CDR2: SQVTM and ANQGSEA. This CDR3 is built from 11 residues. Trimming pared 7 bases from V and 7 bases from J, leaving 11 bases between. The CDR3 reads CSGSRGQPQHF. The CDR3 DNA reads TGCAGCGGGAGCCGGGGGCAGCCCCAGCATTTT.

The chain carries TRBV4-3 and TRBJ1-1; 7 nucleotides align to TRBD1. Unmatched junction bases numbered 13, after V lost 5 bases and J lost 7 bases. The CDR3 runs to 15 residues. Germline CDR1 LGHNA, CDR2 YSLEER. This CDR3 reads CASSRDGEGAGEAFF. The CDR3 coding sequence is TGCGCCAGCAGCAGAGATGGCGAGGGGGCAGGTGAAGCTTTCTTT.

V gene TRBV9 combines with J gene TRBJ2-7; tentatively, D is TRBD2 (6 bases). Looked up from germline, CDR1 is SGDLS and CDR2 is YYNGEE. V lost 2 bases and J lost 1, with 7 bases in between. The CDR3 sequence is 13 residues long. Written as DNA, the CDR3 is TGTGCCAGCAGCGTGGGACTGTCCTACGAGCAGTACTTC. Amino acids: CASSVGLSYEQYF.

The V gene is TRBV6-5, the J gene TRBJ2-5; D call uncertain. Germline CDR1 reads MNHEY; CDR2 reads SVGAGI. Trimming took 6 bases from V and 5 from J, leaving 16 bases between them. There are 14 residues in the CDR3. CDR3 in amino acids: CASRRTGRLETQYF. The CDR3 DNA sequence: TGTGCCAGCAGGCGAACGGGTCGTCTGGAGACCCAGTACTTC.

This clone was observed a handful of times. The V gene is TRBV29-1, the J gene TRBJ2-2, with D unclear. V dropped 3 bases and J dropped 4 bases, with 15 bases sitting between them. The CDR3 contains 15 residues. CDR1 is SQVTM and CDR2 is ANQGSEA in the germline V gene. The CDR3 here is CSVDLGDGFTGELFF. DNA of the CDR3: TGCAGCGTTGATCTAGGTGACGGATTCACCGGGGAGCTGTTTTTT.

The J gene is TRBJ2-7, the V gene TRBV30; TRBD1 matches 11 bases. Losses at the gene ends were 3 bases for V and 2 bases for J; bases not matched to a gene: 6. The CDR3 contains 15 residues. Germline V gives CDR1 GTSNPN, CDR2 SVGIG (reference sequence). The CDR3 reads CAWSHPGQGAYEQYF. In DNA, the CDR3 is TGTGCCTGGAGCCATCCGGGACAGGGGGCCTACGAGCAGTACTTC.

This clone turned up a few times. This chain uses TRBV9 with TRBJ2-4, with 9 bases lining up with TRBD2. The ends lost 4 bases at V and 8 bases at J; junction bases unmatched: 13. The germline V gene encodes CDR1 SGDLS and CDR2 YYNGEE. The length of the CDR3 is 16 residues. The CDR3 region is CASSPRGPREGYIQYF. As DNA, the CDR3 is TGTGCCAGCAGCCCCAGGGGCCCGCGGGAGGGTTACATTCAGTACTTC.

This rearrangement joins TRBV28 to TRBJ2-2, with D possibly TRBD1 on 6 matching bases. The germline V gene has CDR1 MDHEN and CDR2 SYDVKM. The CDR3 is 14 amino acids. V was trimmed by 6 bases and J by 4 bases, leaving 12 bases between them. CDR3 residues: CASSDRSSTGELFF. The CDR3, as DNA: TGTGCCAGCAGCGACAGGAGTAGCACCGGGGAGCTGTTTTTT.

The CDR3 DNA is TGTGCCTGGAAGACTAACCCAGATACGCAGTATTTT. Its protein product is CAWKTNPDTQYF. The rearrangement uses TRBV30 and TRBJ2-3; D is possibly TRBD2 (5 bases). This CDR3 has 12 amino acids. Per the germline V gene, CDR1 is GTSNPN and CDR2 is SVGIG (reference sequence). V lost 4 bases to trimming and J lost 4 bases, with 9 bases between them.

V and J are TRBV13 and TRBJ2-3, with 7 positions matching TRBD2. CDR3 size: 13 residues. Germline V CDR1 and CDR2: PRHDT, FYEKMQ (reference sequence). Germline trimming cut 0 bases from V and 10 bases from J; bases unmatched to any gene: 4. CDR3 sequence (DNA): TGTGCCAGCAGCTTAGGCCCTAGCGGCGCGCAGTATTTT. Translation gives CASSLGPSGAQYF.

This clone was observed a few times. The V call is TRBV5-6, the J call TRBJ1-2, with a tentative D call TRBD1 (6 bases). Trimming removed 0 bases from V and 7 bases from J, with 10 bases in between. This CDR3 comprises 13 residues. Germline V gene data show CDR1 as SGHDT and CDR2 as YYEEEE. The CDR3 DNA sequence: TGTGCCAGCAGCTTGGGTGGGGGCCGTGGCTACACCTTC. Amino acid sequence: CASSLGGGRGYTF.

The chain couples TRBV19 to TRBJ2-7; no clear D gene. Trimming removed 4 bases at V and 0 bases at J, with 7 bases between. There are 13 residues in the CDR3. The V gene's germline CDR1 is LNHDA and CDR2 SQIVND (reference sequence). The CDR3 loop is CASSRVASYEQYF. The CDR3 nucleotides are TGTGCCAGTAGTAGAGTCGCCTCCTACGAGCAGTACTTC.

This clone was seen a handful of times. V usage is TRBV30 and J usage is TRBJ2-7, with D tentatively TRBD2 (6 bases). This CDR3 has 14 amino acids. Trimming removed 5 bases at V and 3 bases at J, with 17 bases between. Germline V gene data show CDR1 as GTSNPN and CDR2 as SVGIG (reference sequence). The CDR3 DNA is TGTGCCTGGGGAAGCGGGTTCACTCGCTACGAGCAGTACTTC. Translation gives CAWGSGFTRYEQYF.